This TCR beta chain appears in the sequencing data of a study of patients and donors after allogeneic stem cell transplantation. The CDR3 covers 14 residues. Germline assignment: CDR1 MNHNY and CDR2 SVGAGI (reference sequence). The ends lost 5 bases at V and 7 bases at J; junction bases unmatched: 5. From the RT-PCR reads, TCRdb called clonotypes with MiXCR, one entry per CDR3 protein. The sample records about 160,000 distinct CDR3 sequences, 24% being singletons. The chain combines TRBV6-6 with TRBJ1-4; 9 nucleotides agree with TRBD1. Specimen: blood, either unsorted or a sorted T cell fraction (not recorded which). The source is a human donor who was either an allogeneic HSCT recipient or a stem cell or donor lymphocyte infusion donor (not recorded which). It is not recorded whose cells these are; they may come from a transplant donor. CDR3 nucleotide sequence: TGTGCCAGCAGTCGGGACAGGGTCAGTGAAAAACTGTTTTTT. It encodes CASSRDRVSEKLFF.